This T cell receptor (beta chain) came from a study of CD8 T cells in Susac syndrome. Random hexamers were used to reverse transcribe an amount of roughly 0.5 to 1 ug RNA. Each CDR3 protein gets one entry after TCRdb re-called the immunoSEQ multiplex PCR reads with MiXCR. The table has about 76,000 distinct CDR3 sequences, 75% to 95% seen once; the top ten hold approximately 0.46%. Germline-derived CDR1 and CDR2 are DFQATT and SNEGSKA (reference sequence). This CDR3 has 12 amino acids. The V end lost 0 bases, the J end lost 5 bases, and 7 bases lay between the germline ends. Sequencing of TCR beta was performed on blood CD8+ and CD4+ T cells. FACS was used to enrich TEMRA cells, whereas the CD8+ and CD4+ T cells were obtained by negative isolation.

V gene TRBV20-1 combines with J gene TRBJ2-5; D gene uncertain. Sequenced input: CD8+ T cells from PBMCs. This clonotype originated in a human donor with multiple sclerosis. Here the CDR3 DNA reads TGCAGTGCTAGAGATCGGACGGAGACCCAGTACTTC. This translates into CSARDRTETQYF.